This T cell receptor beta chain appears in the sequencing data of a study of shared clonotypes between healthy human individuals (dated by TCRdb to the early 2020s). At the level of the whole study: Two women and a few men aged 18 to 49 years were included in the cohort. For each donor, CD4 naive and CD4 memory were each given three plates, CD8 naive was given two plates, and CD8 memory was given one plate. To estimate repertoire size and how much clonotype sharing occurs between individuals, the study deeply sequenced the blood TCR repertoires of roughly 5 healthy adults. To increase sequencing depth and limit assay-specific biases, TCR repertoire library preparation and sequencing were carried out by different laboratories using diverse techniques. Each donor's leukapheresis produced roughly between roughly 0.85 and 9.5 billion PBMCs. What the work shows at the level of the full study, not this receptor alone: Rarefaction of sorted-subset datasets indicated incomplete sequencing despite the large sequencing depth. Pairwise subsampling led to the expectation that sequencing depth would affect the degree of clonotype sharing among donors. The genetic and exposure-history diversity represented was limited by the small number of donors. Higher generation probabilities were observed for clonotypes shared by all four sorted-subset donors than for non-shared clonotypes. About 4.5% of naive CD4, 3.5% of naive CD8, 2% to 2.5% of memory CD4, and less than 0.45% of memory CD8 clonotypes were shared across a few donors. Naive subsets generally had larger estimated clonotype richness than memory subsets. Only blood was sampled, and tissue TCR repertoires likely differ from those in blood.

The table lists this clone with a count of one. Its specific antigen is unknown. Within one base of it there is no much larger clone, and no base qualities were kept. The donors were healthy, HIV-negative adults who had no recently reported acute infections or vaccinations. Every donor was a Caucasian adult living in Nashville, Tennessee, USA. CD4+ T cells were enriched by magnetic negative selection, after which naive cells were positively selected on CD45RA and the negative fraction was taken as the memory subset. After blood collection by leukapheresis, PBMCs were isolated using Ficoll-Histopaque density gradient centrifugation and then cryopreserved in the vapor phase of liquid nitrogen. Analytical flow cytometry was used to check the purity and quantity of each magnetically sorted T cell population. Each sorted fraction had its genomic DNA isolated and then quantified by UV absorbance on a Nanodrop 2000c.

Using the deep immunoSEQ assay, multiplex PCR amplified TCR CDR3 regions from genomic DNA. Extracted genomic DNA from each cell subset was spread evenly across all wells of several immunoSEQ 96-well plates, with each plate serving as a replicate. Each replicate PCR for sorted subsets received 150 to 250 ng genomic DNA, equal to roughly 33,000 T cell genomes. Purified libraries were quantified with a Qubit 3.0 fluorometer, sized on a Bioanalyzer 2100, and re-quantified with the KAPA Library Quantification kit. Each immunoSEQ 96-well plate was sequenced on its own single-read 150-cycle Illumina NextSeq 550 flow cell. The authors' analysis ran thus. Because the immunoSEQ output held only junctional sequences and lacked quality scores, the filtering could not match the filtering applied to full-length reads. To assign V/J genes and CDR3, sequences were annotated against IMGT germline references using PyIR, a Python wrapper for IgBLAST v1.9. Reads were removed for weak V/J assignments (E-value above 1e-6), missing CDR3, stop codons, out-of-frame junctions, or ambiguous translated residues. V3J clonotypes were defined as sequences sharing the same inferred V gene, J gene, and CDR3 amino acid sequence. The percentage overlap between two repertoires was calculated by dividing the number of shared unique clonotypes by the size of the smaller repertoire. Richness of each repertoire was evaluated using RTK rarefaction, the Chao1 estimator, and Recon v2.1 estimates of unobserved clonotypes. Generation probabilities for all TCRbeta clonotypes obtained by the gDNA method from several donors were computed using OLGA. TCRdb took this table from immuneACCESS and kept in-frame rearrangements with V and J called. Such tables lack part of the clones; where checked against another copy, unresolved V genes explain under half of the gap, and the rest is unexplained. V, J and clone size were drawn from that table, and D and trimming were deduced from the DNA. For this sample there are roughly 2 million clones; approximately 96% appear just once. About 0.13% of the sample belongs to the ten largest clones.

The clonotype originates from a man younger than 30 in good health. The sequencing input was naive CD4+ T cells sorted from blood. The cell subset or site label, as the study defines it: CD45RA+ positively selected.

For the CDR3, the sequence is CASSSSRDVRKETQYF. The bases are TGTGCCAGCAGCTCGTCCCGGGACGTTCGCAAAGAGACCCAGTACTTC. This sequence uses TRBV5-4 and TRBJ2-5; the D match is possibly TRBD1 or TRBD2, with 5 bases aligned in each. Reading the germline V gene (reference sequence) gives CDR1 SGHNT and CDR2 YYREEE. Its CDR3 holds 16 amino acids, cysteine through phenylalanine. Only the CDR3 DNA is retained, 48 bases long and in frame from the first base. The V end loses 3 bases and the J end loses 3 bases, and a stretch of 18 bases separates them.